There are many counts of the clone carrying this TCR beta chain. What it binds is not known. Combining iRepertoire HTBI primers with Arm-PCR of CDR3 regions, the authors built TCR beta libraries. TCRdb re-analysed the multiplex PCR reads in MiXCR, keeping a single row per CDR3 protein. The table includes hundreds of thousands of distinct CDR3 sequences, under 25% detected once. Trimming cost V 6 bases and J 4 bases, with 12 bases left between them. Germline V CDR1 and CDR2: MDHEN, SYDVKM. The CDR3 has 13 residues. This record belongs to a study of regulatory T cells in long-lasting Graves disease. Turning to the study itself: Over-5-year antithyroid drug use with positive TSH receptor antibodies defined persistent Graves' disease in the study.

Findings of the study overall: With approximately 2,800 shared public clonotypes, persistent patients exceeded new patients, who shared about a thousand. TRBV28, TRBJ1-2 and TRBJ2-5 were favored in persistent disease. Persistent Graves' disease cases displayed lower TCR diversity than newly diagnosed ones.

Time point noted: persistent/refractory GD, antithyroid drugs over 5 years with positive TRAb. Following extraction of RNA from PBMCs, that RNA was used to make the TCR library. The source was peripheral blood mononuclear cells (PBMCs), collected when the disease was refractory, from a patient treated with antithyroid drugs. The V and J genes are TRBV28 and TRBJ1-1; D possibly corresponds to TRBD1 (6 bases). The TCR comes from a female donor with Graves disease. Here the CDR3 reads CASSRLDSTEAFF. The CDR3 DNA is TGTGCCAGCAGCAGACTGGACAGCACTGAAGCTTTCTTT. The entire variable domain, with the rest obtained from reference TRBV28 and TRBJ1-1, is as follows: DVKVTQSSRYLVKRTGEKVFLECVQDMDHENMFWYRQDPGLGLRLIYFSYDVKMKEKGDIPEGYSVSREKKERFSLILESASTNQTSMYLCASSRLDSTEAFFGQGTRLTVV.